This T cell receptor (beta chain) was recorded in a study of cytomegalovirus exposure and HLA in healthy donors. PCR involved 60 Vbeta and 13 Jbeta primers. TCRdb's table, derived via immunoSEQ multiplex PCR, lists solely in-frame clones and lacks some. This sample carries roughly 150,000 clones, with under 2% going to the ten biggest clones. Study outcomes and limitations: Donors belonging to an Asian-associated ancestry cluster reportedly showed fewer N-insertions in productive TCRs than the roughly 670-donor mean, according to what a later analysis found. More clonal expansion characterized HLA-associated TCR beta chains than equally common others in a later analysis. DRB1 had the most TCR associations and HLA-C the fewest, a later analysis found, with rates varying by HLA locus.

For this clone: What it binds is unknown. Distinct nucleotide sequences in the sample also encode this CDR3.

V was trimmed by 3 bases and J by 5 bases, leaving 7 bases between them. From germline, CDR1 is SQVTM and CDR2 ANQGSEA. This CDR3 has 11 amino acids. The receptor's source is a woman in her forties or fifties in good health and CMV-seronegative. Sequenced material: PBMCs. This chain links TRBV29-1 with TRBJ1-1; D may be TRBD1 (5 bases). CDR3 DNA: TGCAGCGTTGACCGGGGGACTGAAGCTTTCTTT. It yields the protein CSVDRGTEAFF.